A selection of T cell receptor beta chains follows, all from one sample in a study of blood T cell repertoires in COVID-19. Clones were sequenced by immunoSEQ multiplex PCR, and TCRdb holds only the in-frame ones, with some missing. The sample holds roughly 250,000 clones; 80% to 90% are singletons and the top ten take under 2.5%. The sequencing sample was made of PBMCs or T cells enriched from blood (not recorded which). The receptor set was obtained from a woman in her 50s who had recovered from COVID-19. Each CDR3 is given with its conserved first and last residue. A D gene is named only where the DNA matches it firmly. Rows give clone size only sometimes, using once, few, many, or a class for an expanded clone.

J,size,D,V,DNA,CDR3
TRBJ1-4,.,TRBD1,TRBV3-1/TRBV3-2,TGTGCCAGCAGCCAAGAGGACAGGTTTCGCGAAAAACTGTTTTTT,CASSQEDRFREKLFF
TRBJ2-5,.,TRBD2,TRBV7-9,TGTGCCAGCAGCTTAGGGACTAGCTACCAAGAGACCCAGTACTTC,CASSLGTSYQETQYF
TRBJ2-7,.,TRBD1,TRBV28,TGTGCCAGCAGTTCCCCGACAGGGACCTACGAGCAGTACTTC,CASSSPTGTYEQYF
TRBJ1-2,.,TRBD1,TRBV11-1,TGTGCCAGCAGCCCCCGGGACAGGGCTTTCTATGGCTACACCTTC,CASSPRDRAFYGYTF
TRBJ1-2,.,.,TRBV28,TGTGCCAGCAGTTACAGGGTTCTCTATGGCTACACCTTC,CASSYRVLYGYTF
TRBJ2-1,.,.,TRBV9,TGTGCCAGCAGCGTAGAGGGAGCGGCTTACAATGAGCAGTTCTTC,CASSVEGAAYNEQFF
TRBJ1-2,.,TRBD1,TRBV28,TGTGCCAGCAGTTTTGGACAGGGTAGCTATGGCTACACCTTC,CASSFGQGSYGYTF
TRBJ1-3,.,TRBD1,TRBV2,TGTGCCAGCAGGCGGACAGGGGGGATTTACGAGTTCTCGGGAAACACCATATATTTT,CASRRTGGIYEFSGNTIYF
TRBJ2-2,.,TRBD2,TRBV27,TGTGCCAGCAGTTTTGTTGGGAGGGCCCTCACCGGGGAGCTGTTTTTT,CASSFVGRALTGELFF
TRBJ1-1,.,.,TRBV5-4,TGTGCCAGCAGCGGTCAGGGCTTGCACACTGAAGCTTTCTTT,CASSGQGLHTEAFF
TRBJ2-1,.,.,TRBV25-1,TGTGCCAGCAGTGAATCTTTGGAGAATGAGCAGTTCTTC,CASSESLENEQFF
TRBJ1-6,.,TRBD1,TRBV12-3/TRBV12-4,TGTGCCAGCAGTTCCCAGGGGGCTCCCCTCCACTTT,CASSSQGAPLHF
TRBJ2-5,.,.,TRBV5-1,TGCGCCAGCAGCTACAGCCCGACGATGGGAGAGACCCAGTACTTC,CASSYSPTMGETQYF
TRBJ2-1,.,TRBD2,TRBV7-3,TGTGCCAGCAGCATTAGCGGGAGGGCCGGTAATGAGCAGTTCTTC,CASSISGRAGNEQFF
TRBJ2-5,.,TRBD1,TRBV19,TGTGCCAGTAGTACCAGCAGGGGGCGAGGAGAGACCCAGTACTTC,CASSTSRGRGETQYF
TRBJ1-2,.,TRBD1,TRBV6-5,TGTGCCAGCAGCCGCATAGACCAGACAGGGAGTGGCTACACCTTC,CASSRIDQTGSGYTF
TRBJ2-3,.,.,TRBV28,TGTGCCAGCAGGTCTTACTCAAAAGGGGGCACAGATACGCAGTATTTT,CASRSYSKGGTDTQYF
TRBJ2-1,.,TRBD2,TRBV5-5,TGTGCCAGCAGCTTGAGGACTAGCGGGTTCCTCGGTGGTGGCAATGAGCAGTTCTTC,CASSLRTSGFLGGGNEQFF
TRBJ1-2,.,.,TRBV27,TGTGCCAGCGCAAGAGGGACTAACTATGGCTACACCTTC,CASARGTNYGYTF
TRBJ2-2,few,.,TRBV4-1,TGCGCCAGCAGCCAAGATGGTGAGGCCGGGGAGCTGTTTTTT,CASSQDGEAGELFF
TRBJ1-1,.,TRBD1,TRBV13,TGTGCCAGCAGCTTTCGAAAATATGGACGGACAGGTGAAGCTTTCTTT,CASSFRKYGRTGEAFF
TRBJ2-1,.,.,TRBV14,TGTGCCAGCACCAGGGGAATCTACAATGAGCAGTTCTTC,CASTRGIYNEQFF
TRBJ2-4,.,.,TRBV2,TGTGCCAGCAGTTCGGGAAGCGACTACATTCAGTACTTC,CASSSGSDYIQYF
TRBJ2-7,.,TRBD1,TRBV7-9,TGTGCCAGCAGCTTATCAACAGGGGACTACGAGCAGTACTTC,CASSLSTGDYEQYF
TRBJ1-1,few,.,TRBV10-3,TGTGCCATCAGAATAGGAGACGGGAACACTGAAGCTTTCTTT,CAIRIGDGNTEAFF
TRBJ2-6,.,.,TRBV6-5,TGTGCCAGCAGTTCATCCGGGACATCTGGGGCCAACGTCCTGACTTTC,CASSSSGTSGANVLTF
TRBJ1-5,.,.,TRBV11-3,TGTGCCAGCAGCTTAGGGGGGGACAATCAGCCCCAGCATTTT,CASSLGGDNQPQHF
TRBJ1-1,.,.,TRBV12-3/TRBV12-4,TGTGCCAGCAGTAAACACAAATACACTGAAGCTTTCTTT,CASSKHKYTEAFF